The 25 T cell receptor beta chains given below trace back to one sample, sequenced in a study of cytomegalovirus exposure and HLA in healthy donors. The PCR ran on 60 Vbeta and 13 Jbeta primers. Profiling relied on immunoSEQ multiplex PCR, and the TCRdb table lists in-frame clones only, not all of them. Of tens of thousands of clones in the sample, roughly 77% were seen once. Material for sequencing was PBMCs. These receptors all come from a man aged 35 to 55 in good health and CMV-seronegative.

The CDR3 is CAISDRGTGPNYGYTF. The DNA of the CDR3 is TGTGCCATCAGTGACCGTGGGACAGGCCCTAACTATGGCTACACCTTC. J is TRBJ1-2 and V is TRBV10-3, with 8 bases lining up with TRBD1. This CDR3 contains 16 residues. CDR1 and CDR2 from the germline V gene are ENHRY and SYGVKD. With 3 bases clipped from V and 0 bases from J, the junction kept 6 bases outside the gene matches.

The chain recombines TRBV5-1 with TRBJ2-5; D possibly corresponds to TRBD1 (5 bases). This CDR3 region has 14 residues. Germline CDR1 reads SGHRS; CDR2 reads YFSETQ. The V end was cut by 4 bases, the J end by 5 bases, with 15 bases between. Here the CDR3 DNA reads TGCGCCAGCAGCCAACAGGCACCAAGGGAGACCCAGTACTTC. Translation gives CASSQQAPRETQYF.

This chain links TRBV7-9 with TRBJ1-2, with D possibly being TRBD1 (6 bases). V was clipped by 1 base and J by 8 bases, with 17 bases between them. Germline values: CDR1 SEHNR, CDR2 FQNEAQ (reference sequence). The CDR3 loop spans 15 amino acids. As DNA, the CDR3 is TGTGCCAGCAGCTTAGTTGAGGTGGCAGGGGACGGCTACACCTTC. The encoded protein is CASSLVEVAGDGYTF.

J is TRBJ2-7 and V is TRBV7-8, with TRBD1 identical over 9 bases. The length of the CDR3 is 16 residues. Germline CDR1 reads SGHVS; CDR2 reads FQNEAQ. V shed 0 bases and J 2 bases; nucleotides not matched to a gene: 5. CDR3 residues: CASSLAGTGLPYEQYF. The CDR3 region has the DNA TGTGCCAGCAGCTTAGCTGGGACAGGGCTTCCCTACGAGCAGTACTTC.

This clone showed up just once. V gene TRBV30 combines with J gene TRBJ2-7, with D unclear. Germline V gene data show CDR1 as GTSNPN and CDR2 as SVGIG (reference sequence). This CDR3 spans 14 amino acids. V was shortened by 0 bases and J by 0 bases, with 9 bases between the two germline ends. The CDR3 loop reads CAWSVQTVSYEQYF. The CDR3 DNA reads as TGTGCCTGGAGTGTACAGACGGTCTCCTACGAGCAGTACTTC.

This clone was seen a single time. This chain joins TRBV30 and TRBJ1-1; D not certain. In germline, CDR1 is GTSNPN, CDR2 SVGIG (reference sequence). The CDR3 runs 11 residues. Trimming removed 5 bases at V and 2 bases at J, with 6 bases between. The CDR3 DNA sequence: TGTGCCTGGGCTCTAAACACTGAAGCTTTCTTT. It is translated as CAWALNTEAFF.

This clone came up a few times. The chain is built from TRBV28 and TRBJ2-7, with D possibly being TRBD1 (6 bases). The CDR3 sequence is 13 residues long. Germline V lookup: CDR1 MDHEN, CDR2 SYDVKM. V lost 6 bases and J lost 2, with 11 bases in between. The DNA of the CDR3 is TGTGCCAGCAGCCCCAGGACAGCCTACGAGCAGTACTTC. Protein sequence: CASSPRTAYEQYF.

The CDR3 loop is CASSLEATGELFF. DNA for the CDR3: TGCGCCAGCAGCTTGGAAGCAACCGGGGAGCTGTTTTTT. The chain recombines TRBV5-1 with TRBJ2-2; D gene ambiguous. Germline V lookup: CDR1 SGHRS, CDR2 YFSETQ. Trimming took 0 bases from V and 5 from J, leaving 5 bases between them. The CDR3 is 13 amino acids.

This clone has a handful of counts. The chain joins TRBV20-1 to TRBJ1-2; the D gene is possibly TRBD1 (5 bases). Germline CDR1 and CDR2: DFQATT and SNEGSKA (reference sequence). The CDR3 runs to 11 residues. The V gene lost 2 bases and the J gene lost 8 bases, with 9 bases spanning the gap. The CDR3 DNA reads TGCAGTGCTAGACCCAGGGTCGGCTACACCTTC. Amino acids: CSARPRVGYTF.

CDR3 sequence reads: CASSLAAGGLYEQYF. CDR3 sequence (DNA): TGCGCCAGCAGCTTGGCGGCGGGAGGCCTCTACGAGCAGTACTTC. This chain connects TRBV5-1 to TRBJ2-7; 8 bases match TRBD2. V trimming: 0 bases; J trimming: 3 bases; junction bases outside the gene matches: 5. This CDR3 has 15 residues. The germline gives CDR1 SGHRS, CDR2 YFSETQ.

In this sample, this clone turned up a few times. CDR3 protein: CASSQVGHAGNEKLFF. In DNA, the CDR3 is TGCGCCAGCAGCCAAGTCGGACACGCTGGTAATGAAAAACTGTTTTTT. The chain carries TRBV4-1 and TRBJ1-4, with TRBD1 as a possible D gene (5 bases). The CDR3 is made up of 16 amino acids. The germline V gene encodes CDR1 MGHRA and CDR2 YSYEKL. V was clipped by 1 base and J by 4 bases, with 13 bases between them.

The chain recombines TRBV7-8 with TRBJ2-7; D uncertain. The germline V gene encodes CDR1 SGHVS and CDR2 FQNEAQ. V was trimmed by 1 base and J by 4 bases, leaving 14 bases between them. This CDR3 region has 15 residues. The CDR3 is CASSLERSRNYEQYF. Here the CDR3 DNA reads TGTGCCAGCAGCTTAGAAAGGAGTAGGAATTACGAGCAGTACTTC. The full variable domain, in which reference TRBV7-8 and TRBJ2-7 provide the parts outside the CDR3, is GAGVSQSPRYKVAKRGQDVALRCDPISGHVSLFWYQQALGQGPEFLTYFQNEAQLDKSGLPSDRFFAERPEGSVSTLKIQRTQQEDSAVYLCASSLERSRNYEQYFGPGTRLTVT.

This sequence joins TRBV5-1 and TRBJ2-7; TRBD2 agrees at 9 bases. The CDR3 extends over 19 amino acids. The J segment lost 0 bases and the V segment lost 4 bases, leaving 17 bases of the junction unmatched. Germline V gene lookup returns CDR1 SGHRS and CDR2 YFSETQ. The CDR3: CASSRRYGNLAGTSYEQYF. Here the CDR3 DNA reads TGCGCCAGCAGCCGACGCTACGGGAACCTAGCGGGGACCTCCTACGAGCAGTACTTC.

V and J are TRBV29-1 and TRBJ2-1, with 10 bases aligning to TRBD1. The CDR3 loop spans 14 amino acids. Germline lookup yields CDR1 SQVTM and CDR2 ANQGSEA. V lost 7 bases to trimming and J lost 3 bases; unmatched junction nucleotides: 6. CDR3 loop: CSDDGTGVYNEQFF. The CDR3 coding sequence is TGCAGCGACGACGGGACAGGGGTCTACAATGAGCAGTTCTTC.

The V and J genes are TRBV28 and TRBJ1-1; perhaps TRBD1 as D (5 bases). Germline V lookup: CDR1 MDHEN, CDR2 SYDVKM. V lost 2 bases, J lost 0 bases, and 10 bases lay in between. The CDR3 spans 15 residues. The CDR3 DNA follows: TGTGCCAGCAGTTTAGGGGCCCCTATGAACACTGAAGCTTTCTTT. Its protein product is CASSLGAPMNTEAFF.

This chain's CDR3 is CASSAEDYYEQYF. CDR3 DNA: TGTGCCAGCAGTGCGGAGGATTACTACGAGCAGTACTTC. The rearrangement uses TRBV25-1 and TRBJ2-7; TRBD2 might be the D (5 bases). CDR3 length: 13 residues. Germline assignment: CDR1 MGHDK and CDR2 SYGVNS. Trimming took off 4 bases at V and 3 bases at J, with 10 bases between the two ends.

This sequence joins TRBV10-3 and TRBJ1-1; 11 nucleotides match TRBD1. V lost 0 bases, J lost 0 bases, and 6 bases stayed unmatched. CDR1 ENHRY and CDR2 SYGVKD come from the germline V gene. This CDR3 has 18 amino acids. The chain's CDR3 is CAISESTWTGGLNTEAFF. CDR3 sequence (DNA): TGTGCCATCAGTGAGTCGACGTGGACAGGGGGCTTGAACACTGAAGCTTTCTTT.

The J gene is TRBJ2-1, the V gene TRBV12-5; possible D gene TRBD1, 6 bases. The germline V and J ends were trimmed by 1 base and 7 bases, with 14 bases remaining between them. This CDR3 has 15 amino acids. Looked up from germline, CDR1 is LGHNT and CDR2 is FRNRAP. The CDR3 loop is CASGLGQAPGNEQFF. The CDR3 region has the DNA TGTGCTAGTGGTTTGGGACAGGCGCCGGGTAATGAGCAGTTCTTC.

This chain connects TRBV15 to TRBJ1-5; weak D call: TRBD1 (5 bases). This CDR3 has 14 residues. The germline CDR1 and CDR2 sequences are LNHNV and YYDKDF (reference sequence). Trimming removed 5 bases at V and 7 bases at J, with 15 bases between. CDR3 sequence (DNA): TGTGCCACCAGCCCCCTTGGGCAGGGCCAGCCCCAGCATTTT. The encoded protein is CATSPLGQGQPQHF.

V and J are TRBV4-2 and TRBJ2-5; the match to TRBD2 covers 7 bases. The V gene's germline CDR1 is LGHNA and CDR2 YNFKEQ. The junction had 4 bases not matched to a gene; V was cut back by 0 bases and J by 0 bases. This CDR3 region has 16 residues. DNA of the CDR3: TGTGCCAGCAGCCAAGAGAGCGGGACTTACCAAGAGACCCAGTACTTC. This codes for CASSQESGTYQETQYF.

V and J are TRBV14 and TRBJ2-2, with D uncertain. CDR3 length equals 13 residues. V dropped 5 bases and J dropped 6 bases, with 10 bases sitting between them. Per the germline V gene, CDR1 is SGHDN and CDR2 is FVKESK. CDR3 region: CASSDIWAGELFF. CDR3 DNA: TGTGCCAGCAGCGACATCTGGGCCGGGGAGCTGTTTTTT.

J is TRBJ2-7 and V is TRBV5-1; 12 bases are shared with TRBD2. The CDR3 runs to 18 residues. V dropped 5 bases and J dropped 2; count of bases not matched to a gene: 14. Germline CDR1 and CDR2: SGHRS and YFSETQ. The CDR3 spells CASSTGLAGPLTAYEQYF. CDR3 DNA: TGCGCCAGCAGTACGGGACTAGCGGGTCCCTTGACGGCCTACGAGCAGTACTTC.

The gene calls are TRBV11-3 and TRBJ1-1; 9 nucleotides line up with TRBD1. Per germline, CDR1 SGHNT and CDR2 YENEEA. Trimming removed 6 bases from V and 4 bases from J; junction bases left unmatched: 3. CDR3 length equals 13 residues. The CDR3 DNA follows: TGTGCCAGCAGTAAGACAGGGGGCACTGAAGCTTTCTTT. Amino acids: CASSKTGGTEAFF.

The V and J genes are TRBV28 and TRBJ1-1; weak D call: TRBD1 (6 bases). The CDR3 covers 14 residues. The germline V gene has CDR1 MDHEN and CDR2 SYDVKM. Between the trimmed V and J ends, which lost 4 bases and 5 bases, there was a span of 14 bases. CDR3 protein: CASSSYRVRTEAFF. The CDR3 nucleotides are TGTGCCAGCAGTTCCTACAGGGTACGGACTGAAGCTTTCTTT.

CDR3 residues: CASSTLAGNYNEQFF. CDR3 DNA: TGTGCCAGTAGTACACTAGCGGGCAACTACAATGAGCAGTTCTTC. The rearrangement uses TRBV19 and TRBJ2-1; the match to TRBD2 covers 9 bases. Germline V CDR1 and CDR2: LNHDA, SQIVND (reference sequence). Unmatched junction bases numbered 4, after V lost 4 bases and J lost 3 bases. CDR3 length equals 15 residues.